The 30 T cell receptor beta chains below were found in one sample sequenced in a study of T-cell memory formation after mild COVID-19. TCRdb re-derived calls from the 5' RACE reads in MiXCR, one entry per CDR3 protein. The sample includes 140,000 or so distinct CDR3 sequences, around 21% of them seen just once. Sequencing was performed on PBMCs or a T cell subset sorted from them (not recorded which). All receptors come from an adult woman who had mild COVID-19 (a few samples of this study predate the infection). Cell type and time point are not known.

This clonotype was recorded once. This chain connects TRBV24-1 to TRBJ2-2; D gene ambiguous. The germline CDR1 and CDR2 sequences are KGHDR and SFDVKD. The CDR3 is made up of 15 amino acids. Trimming took 5 bases from V and 2 from J, leaving 11 bases between them. For the CDR3, the DNA is TGTGCCACCAGTGTTTCCCAGATAAACACCGGGGAGCTGTTTTTT. It yields the protein CATSVSQINTGELFF.

This clonotype came up a few times. The V gene is TRBV4-1, the J gene TRBJ2-7; 10 bases line up with TRBD2. Trimming took 4 bases from V and 2 from J; bases not matched to a gene: 8. Germline CDR1 MGHRA, CDR2 YSYEKL. This CDR3 contains 16 residues. The CDR3 here is CASSLTGSGGAYEQYF. CDR3 nucleotide sequence: TGCGCCAGCAGCCTGACCGGGAGCGGGGGGGCCTACGAGCAGTACTTC.

The chain is built from TRBV7-9 and TRBJ1-2; D not resolved. The CDR3 runs 14 residues. Trimming removed 1 base at V and 4 bases at J, with 10 bases between. In germline, CDR1 is SEHNR, CDR2 FQNEAQ (reference sequence). The CDR3 DNA follows: TGTGCCAGCAGCTTAGGGGCAGAAGCCTATGGCTACACCTTC. As protein: CASSLGAEAYGYTF. Together with reference TRBV7-9 and TRBJ1-2, the CDR3 gives the full variable domain: DTGVSQNPRHKITKRGQNVTFRCDPISEHNRLYWYRQTLGQGPEFLTYFQNEAQLEKSRLLSDRFSAERPKGSFSTLEIQRTEQGDSAMYLCASSLGAEAYGYTFGSGTRLTVV.

This clonotype was recorded a few times. The V call is TRBV27, the J call TRBJ2-2; possibly TRBD1 or TRBD2 for D (6 bases each). The ends were cut back, 3 bases at V and 6 bases at J, with 14 bases in the middle. The germline V gene has CDR1 MNHEY and CDR2 SMNVEV (reference sequence). The CDR3 spans 15 residues. The CDR3 region has the DNA TGTGCCAGCAGTTTTCAAGGGGGGAAACCCGGGGAGCTGTTTTTT. Its translation: CASSFQGGKPGELFF.

A single count supports this clonotype. V usage is TRBV3-1 and J usage is TRBJ1-3, with 8 bases matching TRBD1. Germline V CDR1 and CDR2: LGHDT, YNNKEL (reference sequence). CDR3 length equals 14 residues. With V trimmed by 5 bases and J by 2 bases, 2 bases remained unmatched. CDR3 nucleotides: TGTGCCAGCAGCACAGGGGGAGCTGGAAACACCATATATTTT. Protein sequence: CASSTGGAGNTIYF.

This clonotype was detected ten times or more. This chain uses TRBV12-3 or TRBV12-4 with TRBJ1-6, with TRBD1 as a possible D gene (5 bases). Trimming took off 8 bases at V and 11 bases at J, with 16 bases between the two ends. The CDR3 has 13 amino acids. CDR3 sequence: CASGPQGSAPLHF. The CDR3 DNA follows: TGTGCCAGCGGCCCGCAGGGTTCTGCACCCCTCCACTTT.

This chain links TRBV4-1 with TRBJ2-3, with TRBD2 identical over 12 bases. This CDR3 has 17 residues. CDR1 is MGHRA, CDR2 YSYEKL, per germline. J gave up 1 base and V 1 base, and 3 bases lay outside the gene matches. In nucleotides, the CDR3 is TGCGCCAGCAGCCAAGTTCGGACTAGCGGGGGCACAGATACGCAGTATTTT. It translates to CASSQVRTSGGTDTQYF.

This clonotype has a handful of counts. The rearrangement joins TRBV7-2 to TRBJ2-1; D not certain. V lost 1 base and J lost 2, with 9 bases in between. The CDR3 runs 15 residues. Germline V gives CDR1 SGHTA, CDR2 FQGNSA. CDR3 nucleotide sequence: TGTGCCAGCAGCTTAGGCAGCGAGCCCTACAATGAGCAGTTCTTC. Its translation is CASSLGSEPYNEQFF.

CDR3 sequence: CSAGPGLETEAFF. The DNA for the CDR3 is TGCAGCGCCGGCCCAGGGTTAGAGACTGAAGCTTTCTTT. The genes are TRBV29-1 and TRBJ1-1, with a weak D call TRBD1 (5 bases). The CDR3 consists of 13 residues. Trimming took off 7 bases at V and 5 bases at J, with 17 bases between the two ends. Germline CDR1 SQVTM, CDR2 ANQGSEA.

This clonotype was seen a handful of times. The chain has TRBV5-4 and TRBJ2-1, with TRBD2 identical over 10 bases. Germline-derived CDR1 and CDR2 are SGHNT and YYREEE (reference sequence). Losses at the gene ends were 2 bases for V and 3 bases for J; bases not matched to a gene: 5. The CDR3 consists of 16 residues. The CDR3 loop is CASSFGAGGVYNEQFF. In DNA form, the CDR3 reads TGTGCCAGCAGCTTCGGAGCGGGAGGGGTCTACAATGAGCAGTTCTTC.

The sample holds a few counts of this clonotype. The rearrangement joins TRBV4-1 to TRBJ1-1; the D gene is possibly TRBD1 (5 bases). Germline lookup yields CDR1 MGHRA and CDR2 YSYEKL. There are 16 residues in the CDR3. V dropped 4 bases and J dropped 0 bases, with 15 bases sitting between them. DNA of the CDR3: TGCGCCAGCAGCCCATCAGGGACGGGACTGAACACTGAAGCTTTCTTT. This codes for CASSPSGTGLNTEAFF.

The rearrangement uses TRBV24-1 and TRBJ1-1, with D maybe TRBD1 (5 bases). Germline assignment: CDR1 KGHDR and CDR2 SFDVKD. The V gene lost 4 bases and the J gene lost 10 bases, with 15 bases spanning the gap. This CDR3 is built from 13 residues. Here the CDR3 reads CATSDRTSESAFF. DNA for the CDR3: TGTGCCACCAGTGACCGGACATCAGAATCAGCTTTCTTT.

The rearrangement uses TRBV6-6 and TRBJ1-3; D is unclear. Germline assignment: CDR1 MNHNY and CDR2 SVGAGI (reference sequence). The length of the CDR3 is 12 residues. Trimming left V 8 bases short and J 4 bases short, with 9 bases between. CDR3 bases: TGTGCCAGCCAATCGTTGGGAAACACCATATATTTT. Protein: CASQSLGNTIYF.

The CDR3: CASSQDRTAYGYTF. CDR3 nucleotide sequence: TGTGCCAGCAGCCAAGATAGGACGGCTTATGGCTACACCTTC. The V and J genes are TRBV4-2 and TRBJ1-2; no clear D gene. Looked up from germline, CDR1 is LGHNA and CDR2 is YNFKEQ. V was clipped by 0 bases and J by 5 bases, with 10 bases between them. This CDR3 has 14 residues.

This clonotype was seen only a few times. The rearrangement joins TRBV5-1 to TRBJ2-3, with D unclear. V was cut by 1 base and J by 0 bases, with 6 bases left in between. The CDR3 is made up of 14 amino acids. Germline-derived CDR1 and CDR2 are SGHRS and YFSETQ. CDR3 nucleotide sequence: TGCGCCAGCAGCTTGCTTCGAAGCACAGATACGCAGTATTTT. Translation gives CASSLLRSTDTQYF.

A few counts support this clonotype. The J gene is TRBJ2-1, the V gene TRBV4-3; TRBD2 agrees at 10 bases. Trimming cost V 4 bases and J 5 bases; bases outside gene matches: 8. This CDR3 is 16 amino acids long. In germline, CDR1 is LGHNA, CDR2 YSLEER. CDR3 coding DNA: TGCGCCAGCAGCCTTACCGGGACTAGCGCGAACAATGAGCAGTTCTTC. Protein: CASSLTGTSANNEQFF.

This clonotype was recorded a few times. This rearrangement joins TRBV29-1 to TRBJ1-1, with no clear D. Germline-derived CDR1 and CDR2 are SQVTM and ANQGSEA. The germline V and J ends were trimmed by 3 bases and 1 base, with 15 bases remaining between them. The CDR3 is 15 amino acids. This CDR3 reads CSVDQPLTRNTEAFF. For the CDR3, the DNA is TGCAGCGTTGATCAACCACTAACCCGGAACACTGAAGCTTTCTTT.

This clonotype showed up just a few times. Here the CDR3 reads CASSQGLAKNIQYF. The CDR3 bases are TGTGCCAGCAGCCAGGGACTAGCCAAAAACATTCAGTACTTC. This chain connects TRBV7-9 to TRBJ2-4; D perhaps matches TRBD2 (6 bases). This CDR3 spans 14 amino acids. CDR1 is SEHNR and CDR2 is FQNEAQ in the germline V gene (reference sequence). Trimming took 5 bases from V and 0 from J, leaving 8 bases between them.

This clonotype was seen only a few times. This chain links TRBV6-2 or TRBV6-3 with TRBJ2-7; the D gene is possibly TRBD1 (5 bases). The germline V gene has CDR1 MNHEY and CDR2 SVGEGT. There are 13 residues in the CDR3. Trimming removed 7 bases at V and 1 base at J, with 11 bases between. This CDR3 is CASIRQGSYEQYF. The CDR3 DNA reads TGTGCCAGCATACGGCAGGGTTCCTACGAGCAGTACTTC.

The chain is built from TRBV12-3 or TRBV12-4 and TRBJ2-7; 10 bases are a match to TRBD1. This CDR3 has 15 amino acids. V trimming: 6 bases; J trimming: 3 bases; junction bases outside the gene matches: 8. CDR3 sequence (DNA): TGTGCCAGCAGACCCGGACAGGGGGTTATCTACGAGCAGTACTTC. It codes for CASRPGQGVIYEQYF.

In nucleotides, the CDR3 is TGTGCCAGCAGCCGTCCGGGACTAGCGTTCCACGAGCAGTACTTC. Amino acid sequence: CASSRPGLAFHEQYF. V gene TRBV12-3 or TRBV12-4 combines with J gene TRBJ2-7, with 10 bases aligning to TRBD2. This CDR3 is 15 amino acids long. The J segment lost 5 bases and the V segment lost 6 bases, leaving 10 bases of the junction unmatched.

This clonotype was picked up a small number of times. V and J are TRBV10-3 and TRBJ2-1, with D perhaps TRBD1 (5 bases). Between the trimmed V and J ends, which lost 3 bases and 1 base, there was a span of 10 bases. Germline CDR1 is ENHRY and CDR2 is SYGVKD. The CDR3 extends over 15 amino acids. The CDR3, as DNA: TGTGCCATCAGTGAAGGGGCCCCTTCCTACAATGAGCAGTTCTTC. It is translated as CAISEGAPSYNEQFF.

The V call is TRBV19, the J call TRBJ2-3, with 11 positions matching TRBD2. The V segment lost 7 bases and the J segment 14 bases; nucleotides outside the gene matches: 17. In germline, CDR1 is LNHDA, CDR2 SQIVND (reference sequence). The length of the CDR3 is 15 residues. The CDR3 reads CASTPGPTTSGIWYF. The DNA for the CDR3 is TGTGCCAGTACTCCCGGTCCCACGACTAGCGGGATTTGGTATTTT.

This clonotype was seen at least ten times. This rearrangement joins TRBV12-3 or TRBV12-4 to TRBJ2-7; maybe TRBD2 (6 bases). The CDR3 has 15 amino acids. V was trimmed by 3 bases and J by 3 bases, leaving 15 bases between them. The CDR3 region is CASSLGGAGGYEQYF. The CDR3 coding sequence is TGTGCCAGCAGTTTGGGGGGAGCCGGGGGCTACGAGCAGTACTTC.

This clonotype was picked up a small number of times. V gene TRBV7-2 combines with J gene TRBJ1-5; D not resolved. Trimming pared 3 bases from V and 8 bases from J, leaving 11 bases between. The germline V gene encodes CDR1 SGHTA and CDR2 FQGNSA. The CDR3 totals 13 residues. CDR3 protein: CASSLGQFEPQHF. CDR3 nucleotide sequence: TGTGCCAGCAGCTTGGGCCAGTTCGAGCCCCAGCATTTT.

This clonotype turned up a few times. This chain connects TRBV5-1 to TRBJ1-2; D possibly corresponds to TRBD1 (6 bases). Per the germline V gene, CDR1 is SGHRS and CDR2 is YFSETQ. The length of the CDR3 is 18 residues. Trimming stripped 4 bases from V and 4 bases from J, with 26 bases between. The CDR3 spells CASSPAGGPGTQAYGYTF. The CDR3 DNA reads as TGCGCCAGCAGCCCAGCGGGGGGCCCAGGGACCCAAGCCTATGGCTACACCTTC.

This clonotype was seen a handful of times. This sequence joins TRBV23-1 and TRBJ1-5; 8 nucleotides agree with TRBD1. TRBV23-1 is an open reading frame whose function is uncertain. The CDR3 runs 16 residues. V was clipped by 4 bases and J by 3 bases; unmatched bases: 8. CDR3 bases: TGCGCCAGCAGTCGGATGACAGGGGAGGCCAATCAGCCCCAGCATTTT. Amino acid sequence: CASSRMTGEANQPQHF.

This clonotype was picked up many times. This chain joins TRBV13 and TRBJ2-3; a possible D gene is TRBD2 (5 bases). The germline CDR1 and CDR2 sequences are PRHDT and FYEKMQ (reference sequence). This CDR3 spans 13 amino acids. V lost 2 bases to trimming and J lost 9 bases, with 12 bases between them. The CDR3 bases are TGTGCCAGCAGCTTAAGGTCGACTAAGACGCAGTATTTT. This gives the protein CASSLRSTKTQYF. The complete variable domain, with remaining parts taken from reference TRBV13 and TRBJ2-3, reads AAGVIQSPRHLIKEKRETATLKCYPIPRHDTVYWYQQGPGQDPQFLISFYEKMQSDKGSIPDRFSAQQFSDYHSELNMSSLELGDSALYFCASSLRSTKTQYFGPGTRLTVL.

This clonotype was seen repeatedly, ten times or more. This chain links TRBV20-1 with TRBJ2-7; 11 bases are a match to TRBD2. This CDR3 is 17 amino acids long. V was clipped by 0 bases and J by 4 bases; unmatched bases: 11. Germline CDR1 reads DFQATT; CDR2 reads SNEGSKA (reference sequence). CDR3 region: CSARDKSRLAGLYEQYF. The CDR3 region has the DNA TGCAGTGCTAGAGATAAATCTCGACTAGCGGGACTATACGAGCAGTACTTC.

This clonotype was counted only a few times. This chain uses TRBV6-5 with TRBJ2-1, with a weak D call TRBD1 (6 bases). The CDR3 extends over 13 amino acids. Between the trimmed V and J ends, which lost 5 bases and 3 bases, there was a span of 8 bases. CDR1 is MNHEY, CDR2 SVGAGI, per germline. The CDR3 here is CASSVGHYNEQFF. CDR3 DNA sequence: TGTGCCAGCAGTGTGGGACACTACAATGAGCAGTTCTTC.